What follows are 15 T cell receptor beta chains derived from one specimen sequenced in a study of cytomegalovirus exposure and HLA in healthy donors. The table came from immunoSEQ multiplex PCR; TCRdb's copy has only in-frame clones and leaves some out. The sample records roughly 150,000 clones, roughly nine tenths being singletons. The specimen sequenced was PBMCs. The receptor set was obtained from a woman aged 25 to 39 in good health and CMV-seronegative.

The V gene is TRBV27, the J gene TRBJ2-1; 8 nucleotides line up with TRBD2. Germline-derived CDR1 and CDR2 are MNHEY and SMNVEV (reference sequence). Trimming removed 6 bases from V and 4 bases from J; junction bases left unmatched: 5. CDR3 length equals 14 residues. CDR3 protein: CASSQSGSYNEQFF. CDR3 DNA sequence: TGTGCCAGCAGCCAGAGCGGGAGTTACAATGAGCAGTTCTTC.

The chain is built from TRBV28 and TRBJ2-1; 7 nucleotides align to TRBD1. With V trimmed by 7 bases and J by 3 bases, 9 bases remained unmatched. This CDR3 has 15 residues. Germline V gene lookup returns CDR1 MDHEN and CDR2 SYDVKM. The CDR3 loop is CASTPQGRLYNEQFF. The CDR3 DNA follows: TGTGCCAGCACTCCACAGGGGCGTCTCTACAATGAGCAGTTCTTC.

This clone was counted a few times. The same CDR3 can be traced to other DNA sequences in this sample. The chain combines TRBV10-3 with TRBJ2-2; D perhaps matches TRBD1 (5 bases). The V end lost 2 bases, the J end lost 3 bases, and 7 bases lay between the germline ends. CDR1 ENHRY and CDR2 SYGVKD come from the germline V gene. The CDR3 extends over 14 amino acids. Here the CDR3 DNA reads TGTGCCATCAGTGAGGGCAGGGACACCGGGGAGCTGTTTTTT. It translates to CAISEGRDTGELFF.

The sample holds a few counts of this clone. This chain uses TRBV4-2 with TRBJ2-1; D tentatively reads TRBD1 or TRBD2 (5 bases each). Germline V CDR1 and CDR2: LGHNA, YNFKEQ. Trimming removed 0 bases at V and 5 bases at J, with 8 bases between. The length of the CDR3 is 14 residues. The CDR3 DNA is TGTGCCAGCAGCCAAGATGGGGACCACAATGAGCAGTTCTTC. This translates into CASSQDGDHNEQFF.

The rearrangement links TRBV6-1 to TRBJ1-6, with 10 bases aligning to TRBD1. V gave up 4 bases and J gave up 1 base; unmatched junction bases: 1. Germline loops: CDR1 MNHNS, CDR2 SASEGT. The CDR3 extends over 16 amino acids. This chain's CDR3 is CASSGQGASYNSPLHF. Written as DNA, the CDR3 is TGTGCCAGCAGTGGACAGGGGGCGTCCTATAATTCACCCCTCCACTTT.

The J gene is TRBJ1-5, the V gene TRBV19, with a weak D call TRBD1 (5 bases). With 5 bases removed from V and 0 bases from J, the gap between germline ends came to 14 bases. The CDR3 extends over 16 amino acids. CDR1 is LNHDA, CDR2 SQIVND, per germline (reference sequence). The DNA of the CDR3 is TGTGCCAGTAGTCTCCGGGACGGATATAGCAATCAGCCCCAGCATTTT. It codes for CASSLRDGYSNQPQHF.

The CDR3 loop is CASSDPGARSGNTIYF. The CDR3 DNA is TGTGCCAGCAGTGACCCAGGGGCTAGATCCGGAAACACCATATATTTT. The rearrangement uses TRBV25-1 and TRBJ1-3; D is perhaps TRBD1 (6 bases). V was pared by 3 bases and J by 4 bases, with 16 bases between. Germline CDR1 MGHDK, CDR2 SYGVNS. This CDR3 is 16 amino acids long. The full variable domain, rest sourced from reference TRBV25-1 and TRBJ1-3, is EADIYQTPRYLVIGTGKKITLECSQTMGHDKMYWYQQDPGMELHLIHYSYGVNSTEKGDLSSESTVSRIRTEHFPLTLESARPSHTSQYLCASSDPGARSGNTIYFGEGSWLTVV.

This chain joins TRBV18 and TRBJ1-6; 9 nucleotides line up with TRBD1. In germline, CDR1 is KGHSH, CDR2 LQKENI. V was clipped by 6 bases and J by 8 bases; unmatched bases: 5. The CDR3 totals 14 residues. Here the CDR3 reads CASSAQGAYSPLHF. The CDR3 region has the DNA TGTGCCAGCTCTGCACAGGGGGCCTATTCACCCCTCCACTTT. Full variable domain (rest looked up from reference TRBV18 and TRBJ1-6): NAGVMQNPRHLVRRRGQEARLRCSPMKGHSHVYWYRQLPEEGLKFMVYLQKENIIDESGMPKERFSAEFPKEGPSILRIQQVVRGDSAAYFCASSAQGAYSPLHFGNGTRLTVT.

V is TRBV9 and J is TRBJ2-3; weak D call: TRBD2 (6 bases). Trimming took 2 bases from V and 1 from J, leaving 14 bases between them. This CDR3 contains 16 residues. The V gene's germline CDR1 is SGDLS and CDR2 YYNGEE. Here the CDR3 reads CASSVPPGDGTDTQYF. The CDR3 nucleotides are TGTGCCAGCAGCGTCCCCCCGGGGGACGGCACAGATACGCAGTATTTT.

The rearrangement joins TRBV19 to TRBJ1-5, with a possible D match to TRBD1 (5 bases). The CDR3 spans 15 residues. Germline V CDR1 and CDR2: LNHDA, SQIVND (reference sequence). V was clipped by 3 bases and J by 2 bases, with 11 bases between them. The DNA for the CDR3 is TGTGCCAGTAGTATGGGGCGCCCGGGCAATCAGCCCCAGCATTTT. It encodes CASSMGRPGNQPQHF.

This clone was seen a few times. The genes are TRBV7-9 and TRBJ2-7; D is unresolved. Trimming removed 1 base from V and 5 bases from J, with 15 bases in between. There are 15 residues in the CDR3. CDR1 is SEHNR, CDR2 FQNEAQ, per germline (reference sequence). The CDR3, as DNA: TGTGCCAGCAGCTTAGGATCCGGGCCCATCGACGAGCAGTACTTC. It yields the protein CASSLGSGPIDEQYF.

V gene TRBV10-2 combines with J gene TRBJ2-7; the D gene is possibly TRBD1 (6 bases). The germline V and J ends were trimmed by 6 bases and 4 bases, with 10 bases remaining between them. The CDR3 loop spans 12 amino acids. The germline V gene encodes CDR1 WSHSY and CDR2 SAAADI. In DNA, the CDR3 is TGCGCCAGCAGGGGGGCGGAGTACGAGCAGTACTTC. Encoded protein: CASRGAEYEQYF.

This sequence joins TRBV5-5 and TRBJ1-6; D gene ambiguous. Germline values: CDR1 SGHKS, CDR2 YYEKEE (reference sequence). The CDR3 length is 15 residues. V gave up 0 bases and J gave up 7 bases, with 11 bases separating them. The CDR3 spells CASSLALVGNSPLHF. The CDR3 DNA sequence: TGTGCCAGCAGCTTGGCGTTAGTCGGGAATTCACCCCTCCACTTT.

The DNA for the CDR3 is TGTGCCAGCACCCTTGAACTGGGAAACACCATATATTTT. This sequence encodes CASTLELGNTIYF. This rearrangement joins TRBV6-1 to TRBJ1-3, with D unresolved. The germline V and J ends were trimmed by 7 bases and 4 bases, with 11 bases remaining between them. CDR1 and CDR2 from the germline V gene are MNHNS and SASEGT. The CDR3 totals 13 residues.

V is TRBV7-9 and J is TRBJ1-1; D remains unclear. The V gene lost 3 bases and the J gene lost 3 bases, with 5 bases spanning the gap. Germline CDR1 is SEHNR and CDR2 is FQNEAQ (reference sequence). The length of the CDR3 is 12 residues. This CDR3 reads CASSFSDTEAFF. CDR3 bases: TGTGCCAGCAGCTTCTCAGACACTGAAGCTTTCTTT.